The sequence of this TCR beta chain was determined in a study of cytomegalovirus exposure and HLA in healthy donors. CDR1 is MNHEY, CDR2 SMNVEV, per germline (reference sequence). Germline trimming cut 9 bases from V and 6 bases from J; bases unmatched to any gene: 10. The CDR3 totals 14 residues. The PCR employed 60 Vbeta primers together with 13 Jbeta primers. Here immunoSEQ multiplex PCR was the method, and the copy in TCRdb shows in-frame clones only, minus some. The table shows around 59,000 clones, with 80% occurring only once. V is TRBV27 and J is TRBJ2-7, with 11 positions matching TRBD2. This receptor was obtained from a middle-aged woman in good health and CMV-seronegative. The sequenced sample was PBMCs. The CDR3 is CASATLAGAGEQYF. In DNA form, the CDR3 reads TGTGCCAGTGCAACACTAGCGGGAGCGGGCGAGCAGTACTTC.